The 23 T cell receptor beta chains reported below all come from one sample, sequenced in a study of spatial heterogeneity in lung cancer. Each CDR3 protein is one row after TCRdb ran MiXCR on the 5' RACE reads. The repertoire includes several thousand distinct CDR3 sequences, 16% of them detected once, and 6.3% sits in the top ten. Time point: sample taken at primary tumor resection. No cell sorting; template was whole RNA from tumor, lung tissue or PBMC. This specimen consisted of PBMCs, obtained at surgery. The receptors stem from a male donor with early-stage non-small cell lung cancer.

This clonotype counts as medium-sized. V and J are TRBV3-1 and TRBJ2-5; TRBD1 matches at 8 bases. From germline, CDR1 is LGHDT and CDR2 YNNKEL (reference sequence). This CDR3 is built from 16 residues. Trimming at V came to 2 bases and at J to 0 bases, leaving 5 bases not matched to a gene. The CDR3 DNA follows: TGTGCCAGCAGCCAAAATCAGGGGGCAAACCAAGAGACCCAGTACTTC. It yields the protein CASSQNQGANQETQYF.

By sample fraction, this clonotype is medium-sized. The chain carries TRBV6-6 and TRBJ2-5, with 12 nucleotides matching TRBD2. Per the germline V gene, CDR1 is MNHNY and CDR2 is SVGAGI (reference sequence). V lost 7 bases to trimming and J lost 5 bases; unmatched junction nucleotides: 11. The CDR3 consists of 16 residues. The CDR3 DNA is TGTGCCAGCACCACACTAGCGGGGGGAGGACGGGAGACCCAGTACTTC. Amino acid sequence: CASTTLAGGGRETQYF.

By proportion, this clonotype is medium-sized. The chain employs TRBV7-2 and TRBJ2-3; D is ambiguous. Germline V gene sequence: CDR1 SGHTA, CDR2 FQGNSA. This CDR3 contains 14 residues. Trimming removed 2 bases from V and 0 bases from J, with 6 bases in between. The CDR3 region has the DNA TGTGCCAGCAGCTTACTACAAAGCACAGATACGCAGTATTTT. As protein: CASSLLQSTDTQYF. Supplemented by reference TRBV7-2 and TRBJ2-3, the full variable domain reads GAGVSQSPSNKVTEKGKDVELRCDPISGHTALYWYRQSLGQGLEFLIYFQGNSAPDKSGLPSDRFSAERTGGSVSTLTIQRTQQEDSAVYLCASSLLQSTDTQYFGPGTRLTVL.

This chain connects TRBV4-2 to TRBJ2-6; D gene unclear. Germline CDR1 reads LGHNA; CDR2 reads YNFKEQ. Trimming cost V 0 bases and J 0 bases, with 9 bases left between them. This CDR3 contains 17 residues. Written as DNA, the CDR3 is TGTGCCAGCAGCCAAGATGGGTTAGTCTCTGGGGCCAACGTCCTGACTTTC. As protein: CASSQDGLVSGANVLTF.

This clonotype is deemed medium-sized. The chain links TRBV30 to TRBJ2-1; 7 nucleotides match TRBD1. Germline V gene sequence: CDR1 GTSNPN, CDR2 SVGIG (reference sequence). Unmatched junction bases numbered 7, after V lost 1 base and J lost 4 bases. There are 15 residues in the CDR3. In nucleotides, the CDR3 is TGTGCCTGGAGTGCCTGGCAGGGGGTGTACAATGAGCAGTTCTTC. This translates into CAWSAWQGVYNEQFF.

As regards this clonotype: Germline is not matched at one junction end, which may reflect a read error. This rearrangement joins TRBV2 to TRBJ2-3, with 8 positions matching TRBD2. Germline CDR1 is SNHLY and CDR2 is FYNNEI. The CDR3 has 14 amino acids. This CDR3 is CASSEGTSRDTQYF. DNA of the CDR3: TGTGCCAGCAGTGAAGGGACTAGCAGAGATACGCAGTATTTT. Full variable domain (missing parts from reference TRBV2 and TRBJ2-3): EPEVTQTPSHQVTQMGQEVILRCVPISNHLYFYWYRQILGQKVEFLVSFYNNEISEKSEIFDDQFSVERPDGSNFTLKIRSTKLEDSAMYFCASSEGTSRDTQYFGPGTRLTVL.

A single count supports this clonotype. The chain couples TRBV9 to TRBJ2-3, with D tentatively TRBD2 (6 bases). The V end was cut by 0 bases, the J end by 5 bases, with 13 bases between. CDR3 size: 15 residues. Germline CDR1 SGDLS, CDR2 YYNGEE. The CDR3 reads CASSVAGVTEDTQYF. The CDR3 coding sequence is TGTGCCAGCAGCGTAGCGGGAGTGACCGAAGATACGCAGTATTTT.

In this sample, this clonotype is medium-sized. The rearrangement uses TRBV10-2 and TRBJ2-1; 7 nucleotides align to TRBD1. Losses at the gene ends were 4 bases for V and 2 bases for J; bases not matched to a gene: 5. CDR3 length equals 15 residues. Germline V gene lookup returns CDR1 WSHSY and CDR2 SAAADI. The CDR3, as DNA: TGCGCCAGCAGTGGTGCCGGGACAGCCTACAATGAGCAGTTCTTC. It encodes CASSGAGTAYNEQFF.

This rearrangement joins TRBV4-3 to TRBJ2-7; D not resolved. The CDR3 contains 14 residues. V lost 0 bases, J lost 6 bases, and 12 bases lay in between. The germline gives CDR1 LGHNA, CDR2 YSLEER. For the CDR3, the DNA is TGCGCCAGCAGCCAAGATGCAGCATACGGCGAGCAGTACTTC. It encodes CASSQDAAYGEQYF.

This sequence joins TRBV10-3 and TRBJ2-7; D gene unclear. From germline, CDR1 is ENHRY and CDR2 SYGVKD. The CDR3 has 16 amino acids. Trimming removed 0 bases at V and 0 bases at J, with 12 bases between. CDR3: CAISESYGRNSYEQYF. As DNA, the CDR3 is TGTGCCATCAGTGAGTCGTATGGCAGGAACTCCTACGAGCAGTACTTC.

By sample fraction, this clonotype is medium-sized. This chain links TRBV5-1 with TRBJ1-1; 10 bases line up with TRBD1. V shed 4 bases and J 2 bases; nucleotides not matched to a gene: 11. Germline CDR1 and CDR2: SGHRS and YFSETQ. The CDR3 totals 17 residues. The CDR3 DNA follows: TGCGCCAGCAGCCCCCGGGACAGGGGTTACAGTAACACTGAAGCTTTCTTT. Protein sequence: CASSPRDRGYSNTEAFF.

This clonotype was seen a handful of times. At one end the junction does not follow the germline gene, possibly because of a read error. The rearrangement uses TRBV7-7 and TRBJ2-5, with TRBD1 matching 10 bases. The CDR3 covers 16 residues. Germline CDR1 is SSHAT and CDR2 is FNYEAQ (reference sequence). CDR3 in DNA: TGTGCTAGCAGCTCGACGAGGGACAGGGGAAGAGAGACCCAGTACTTC. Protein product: CASSSTRDRGRETQYF. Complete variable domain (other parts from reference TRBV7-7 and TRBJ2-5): GAGVSQSPRYKVTKRGQDVTLRCDPISSHATLYWYQQALGQGPEFLTYFNYEAQPDKSGLPSDRFSAERPEGSISTLTIQRTEQRDSAMYRCASSSTRDRGRETQYFGPGTRLLVL.

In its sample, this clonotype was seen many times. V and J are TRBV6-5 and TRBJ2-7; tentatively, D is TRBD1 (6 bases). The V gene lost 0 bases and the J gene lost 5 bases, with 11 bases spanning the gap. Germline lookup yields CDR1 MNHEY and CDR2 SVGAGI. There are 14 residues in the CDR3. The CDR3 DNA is TGTGCCAGCAGTTACTCGAGGGGGTACGACGAGCAGTACTTC. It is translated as CASSYSRGYDEQYF.

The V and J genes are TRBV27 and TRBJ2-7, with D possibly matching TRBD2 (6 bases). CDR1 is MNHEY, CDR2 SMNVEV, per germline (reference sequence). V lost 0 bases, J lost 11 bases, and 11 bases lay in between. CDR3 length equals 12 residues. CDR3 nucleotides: TGTGCCAGCAGTTTATCCGGGAGTGTTAAGTACTTC. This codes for CASSLSGSVKYF.

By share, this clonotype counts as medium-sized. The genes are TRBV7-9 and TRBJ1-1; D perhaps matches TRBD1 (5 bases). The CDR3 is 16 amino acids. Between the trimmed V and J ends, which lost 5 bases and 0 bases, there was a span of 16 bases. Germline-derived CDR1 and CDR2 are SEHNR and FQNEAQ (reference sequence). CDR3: CASSPTAGEVNTEAFF. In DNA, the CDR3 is TGTGCCAGCAGCCCAACCGCGGGGGAGGTGAACACTGAAGCTTTCTTT.

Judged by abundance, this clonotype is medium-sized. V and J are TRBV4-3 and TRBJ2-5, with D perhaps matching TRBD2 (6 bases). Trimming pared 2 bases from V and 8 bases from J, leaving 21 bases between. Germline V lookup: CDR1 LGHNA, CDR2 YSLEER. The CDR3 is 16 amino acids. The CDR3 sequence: CASSQNFGGALGTQYF. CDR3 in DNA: TGCGCCAGCAGCCAAAATTTCGGGGGTGCTTTAGGAACCCAGTACTTC.

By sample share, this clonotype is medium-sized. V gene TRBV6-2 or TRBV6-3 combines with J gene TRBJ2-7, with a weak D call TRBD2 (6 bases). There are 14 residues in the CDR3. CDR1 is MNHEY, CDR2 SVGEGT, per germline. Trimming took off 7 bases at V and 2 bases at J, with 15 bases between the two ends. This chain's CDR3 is CASNLPGTPYEQYF. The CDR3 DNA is TGTGCCAGCAACTTACCGGGGACTCCCTACGAGCAGTACTTC.

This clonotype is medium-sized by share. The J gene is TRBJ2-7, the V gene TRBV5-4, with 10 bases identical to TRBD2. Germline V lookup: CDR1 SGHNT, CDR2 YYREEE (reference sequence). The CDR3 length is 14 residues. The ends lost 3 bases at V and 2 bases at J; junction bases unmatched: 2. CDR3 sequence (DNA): TGTGCCAGCAGCTCCCTAGCGGGGGCCTACGAGCAGTACTTC. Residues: CASSSLAGAYEQYF.

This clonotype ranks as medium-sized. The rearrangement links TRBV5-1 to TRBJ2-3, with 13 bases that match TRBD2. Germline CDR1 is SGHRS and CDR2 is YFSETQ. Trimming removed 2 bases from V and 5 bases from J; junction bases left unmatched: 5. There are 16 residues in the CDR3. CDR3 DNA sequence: TGCGCCAGCAGCTTACTAGCGGGGGGGCTTAAAGATACGCAGTATTTT. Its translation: CASSLLAGGLKDTQYF.

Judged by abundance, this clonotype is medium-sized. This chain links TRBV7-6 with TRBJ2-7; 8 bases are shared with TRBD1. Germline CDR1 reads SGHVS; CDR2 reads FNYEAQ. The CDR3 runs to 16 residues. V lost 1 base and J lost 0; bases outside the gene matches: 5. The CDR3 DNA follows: TGTGCCAGCAGCTTAGTTGAACAGGGGGGCTCCTACGAGCAGTACTTC. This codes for CASSLVEQGGSYEQYF.

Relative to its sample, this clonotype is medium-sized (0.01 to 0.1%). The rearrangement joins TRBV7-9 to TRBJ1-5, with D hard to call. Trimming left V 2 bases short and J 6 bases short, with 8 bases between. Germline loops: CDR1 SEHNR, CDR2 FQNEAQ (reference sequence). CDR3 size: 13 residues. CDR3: CASSLPGGQPQHF. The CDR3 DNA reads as TGTGCCAGCAGCTTACCAGGAGGTCAGCCCCAGCATTTT.

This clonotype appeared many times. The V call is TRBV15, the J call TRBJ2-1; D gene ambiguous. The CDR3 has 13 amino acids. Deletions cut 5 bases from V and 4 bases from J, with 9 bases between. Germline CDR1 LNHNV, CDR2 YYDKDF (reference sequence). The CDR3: CATSEDGYNEQFF. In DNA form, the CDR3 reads TGTGCCACCAGCGAGGACGGATACAATGAGCAGTTCTTC.

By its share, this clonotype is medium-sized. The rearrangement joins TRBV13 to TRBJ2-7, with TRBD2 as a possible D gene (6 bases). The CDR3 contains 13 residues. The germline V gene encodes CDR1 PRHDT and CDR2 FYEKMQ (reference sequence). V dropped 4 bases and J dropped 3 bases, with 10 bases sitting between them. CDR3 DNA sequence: TGTGCCAGCAGCTCGACCGGGAGCTACGAGCAGTACTTC. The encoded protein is CASSSTGSYEQYF.